The entry below gives a single T cell receptor (beta chain) sequence along with its context. The antigen is undetermined. Both 60 Vbeta primers and 13 Jbeta primers went into the PCR. The protocol was immunoSEQ multiplex PCR, while the TCRdb copy is restricted to in-frame clones and leaves out a portion. The table shows more than 200,000 clones, with more than 75% occurring only once. Trimming pared 0 bases from V and 2 bases from J, leaving 6 bases between. Germline V lookup: CDR1 SGHNT, CDR2 YYREEE (reference sequence). The CDR3 is 14 residues long. These data are taken from a study of cytomegalovirus exposure and HLA in healthy donors. Study-wide results and limits: A missense variant in DCLRE1C was later tied to TCR beta V- and J-gene trimming.

The sequenced material came from PBMCs. The sequence came from a man between 40 and 49 years old in good health and CMV-seropositive. The rearrangement uses TRBV5-4 and TRBJ1-3; no clear D. CDR3 amino acids: CASSLASAGNTIYF. CDR3 DNA: TGTGCCAGCAGCTTGGCCAGTGCTGGAAACACCATATATTTT.